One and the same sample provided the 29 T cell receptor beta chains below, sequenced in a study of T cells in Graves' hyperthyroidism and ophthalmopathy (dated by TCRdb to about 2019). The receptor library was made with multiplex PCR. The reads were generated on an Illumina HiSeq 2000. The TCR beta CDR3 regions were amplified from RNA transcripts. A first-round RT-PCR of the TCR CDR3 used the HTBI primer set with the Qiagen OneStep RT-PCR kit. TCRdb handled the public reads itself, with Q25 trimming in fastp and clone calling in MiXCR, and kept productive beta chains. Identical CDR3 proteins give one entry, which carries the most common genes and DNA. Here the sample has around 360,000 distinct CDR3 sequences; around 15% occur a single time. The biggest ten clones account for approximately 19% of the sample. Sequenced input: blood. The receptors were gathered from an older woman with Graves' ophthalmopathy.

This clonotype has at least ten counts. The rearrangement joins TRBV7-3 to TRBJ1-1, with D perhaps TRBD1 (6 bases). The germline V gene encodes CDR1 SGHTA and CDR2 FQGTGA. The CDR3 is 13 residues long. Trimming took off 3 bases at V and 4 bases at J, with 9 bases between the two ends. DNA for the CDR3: TGTGCCAGCAGCTTCCAAGGGGGCACTGAAGCTTTCTTT. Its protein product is CASSFQGGTEAFF.

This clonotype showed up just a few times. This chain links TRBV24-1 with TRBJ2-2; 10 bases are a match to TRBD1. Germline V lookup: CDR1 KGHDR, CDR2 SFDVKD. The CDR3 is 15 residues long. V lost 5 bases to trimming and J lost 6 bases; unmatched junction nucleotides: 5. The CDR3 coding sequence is TGTGCCACCAGTGTCCTCGGGACAGGGGCCGGGGAGCTGTTTTTT. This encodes CATSVLGTGAGELFF.

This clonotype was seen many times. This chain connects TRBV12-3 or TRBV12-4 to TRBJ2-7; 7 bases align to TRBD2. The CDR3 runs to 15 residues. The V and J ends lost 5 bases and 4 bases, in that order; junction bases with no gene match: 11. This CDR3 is CASSPSGTTPYEQYF. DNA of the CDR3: TGTGCCAGCAGTCCCTCCGGGACTACCCCATACGAGCAGTACTTC.

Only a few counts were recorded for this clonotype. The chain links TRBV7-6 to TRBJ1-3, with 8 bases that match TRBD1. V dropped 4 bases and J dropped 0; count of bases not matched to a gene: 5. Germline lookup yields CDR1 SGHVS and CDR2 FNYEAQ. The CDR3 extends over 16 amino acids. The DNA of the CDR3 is TGTGCCAGCAGCTCGGGACAGGCGATCTCTGGAAACACCATATATTTT. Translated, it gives CASSSGQAISGNTIYF.

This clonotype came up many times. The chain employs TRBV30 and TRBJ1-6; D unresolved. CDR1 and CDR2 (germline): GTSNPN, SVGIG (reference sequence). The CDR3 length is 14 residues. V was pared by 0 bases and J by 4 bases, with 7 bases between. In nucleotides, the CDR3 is TGTGCCTGGAGTGTACCCGTTTATAATTCACCCCTCCACTTT. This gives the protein CAWSVPVYNSPLHF. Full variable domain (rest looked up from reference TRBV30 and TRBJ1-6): SQTIHQWPATLVQPVGSPLSLECTVEGTSNPNLYWYRQAAGRGLQLLFYSVGIGQISSEVPQNLSASRPQDRQFILSSKKLLLSDSGFYLCAWSVPVYNSPLHFGNGTRLTVT.

In DNA, the CDR3 is TGTGCCACCAGCAGAACCCAGCGGGACAATGAGCAGTTCTTC. It specifies CATSRTQRDNEQFF. This chain connects TRBV15 to TRBJ2-1; maybe TRBD2 (6 bases). V was cut by 2 bases and J by 5 bases, with 10 bases left in between. Germline values: CDR1 LNHNV, CDR2 YYDKDF (reference sequence). The CDR3 has 14 residues.

CDR3 amino acids: CASTRGGAGEYSNQPQHF. As DNA, the CDR3 is TGTGCCAGCACCCGGGGAGGGGCAGGGGAGTATAGCAATCAGCCCCAGCATTTT. The genes are TRBV6-1 and TRBJ1-5; maybe TRBD1 (6 bases). The CDR3 totals 18 residues. V gave up 7 bases and J gave up 0 bases, with 22 bases separating them. Germline assignment: CDR1 MNHNS and CDR2 SASEGT.

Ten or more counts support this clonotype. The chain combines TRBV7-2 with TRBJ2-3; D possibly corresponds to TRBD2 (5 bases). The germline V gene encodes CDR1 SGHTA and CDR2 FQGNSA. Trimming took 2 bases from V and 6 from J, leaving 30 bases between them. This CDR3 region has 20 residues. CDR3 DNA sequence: TGTGCCAGCAGCTTACTCGCCCGGAGCGTCAGCAGAGGAGGTTCGGATACGCAGTATTTT. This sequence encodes CASSLLARSVSRGGSDTQYF.

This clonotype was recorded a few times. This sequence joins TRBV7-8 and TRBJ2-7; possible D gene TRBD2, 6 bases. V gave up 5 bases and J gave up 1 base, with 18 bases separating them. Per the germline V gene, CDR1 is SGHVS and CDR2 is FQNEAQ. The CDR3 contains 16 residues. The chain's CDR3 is CASSPDTSSPSYEQYF. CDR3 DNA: TGTGCCAGCAGCCCAGATACTAGCTCCCCTTCCTACGAGCAGTACTTC.

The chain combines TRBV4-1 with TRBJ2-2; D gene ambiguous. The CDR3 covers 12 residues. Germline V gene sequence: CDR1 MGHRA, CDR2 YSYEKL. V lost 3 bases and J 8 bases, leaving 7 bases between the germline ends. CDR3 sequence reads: CASSHMAGELFF. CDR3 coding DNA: TGCGCCAGCAGCCATATGGCTGGGGAGCTGTTTTTT.

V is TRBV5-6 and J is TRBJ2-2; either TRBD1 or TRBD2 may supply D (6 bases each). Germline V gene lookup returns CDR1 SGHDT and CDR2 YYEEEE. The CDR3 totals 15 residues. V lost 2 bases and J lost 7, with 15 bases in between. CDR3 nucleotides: TGTGCCAGCAGCTTAATTCCGGGGGCTGACGGGGAGCTGTTTTTT. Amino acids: CASSLIPGADGELFF.

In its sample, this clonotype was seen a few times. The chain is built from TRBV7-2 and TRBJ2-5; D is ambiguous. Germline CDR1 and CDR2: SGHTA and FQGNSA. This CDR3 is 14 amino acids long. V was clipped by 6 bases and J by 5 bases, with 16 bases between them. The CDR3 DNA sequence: TGTGCCAGCAGTGCGGCCCAAACCAGGGAGACCCAGTACTTC. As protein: CASSAAQTRETQYF. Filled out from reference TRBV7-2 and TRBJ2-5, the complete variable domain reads GAGVSQSPSNKVTEKGKDVELRCDPISGHTALYWYRQSLGQGLEFLIYFQGNSAPDKSGLPSDRFSAERTGGSVSTLTIQRTQQEDSAVYLCASSAAQTRETQYFGPGTRLLVL.

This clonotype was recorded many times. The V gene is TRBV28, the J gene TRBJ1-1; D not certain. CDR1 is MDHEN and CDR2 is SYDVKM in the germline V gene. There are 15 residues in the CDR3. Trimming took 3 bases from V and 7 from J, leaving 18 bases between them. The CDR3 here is CASSFRGQARDEAFF. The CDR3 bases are TGTGCCAGCAGTTTCCGAGGGCAGGCCCGTGATGAAGCTTTCTTT.

The CDR3 sequence is CASSRGRDTQYF. CDR3 nucleotides: TGTGCCAGCAGCCGGGGTCGGGATACGCAGTATTTT. This chain connects TRBV7-3 to TRBJ2-3; possible D gene TRBD2, 5 bases. This CDR3 contains 12 residues. Trimming cost V 5 bases and J 6 bases, with 9 bases left between them. Per germline, CDR1 SGHTA and CDR2 FQGTGA.

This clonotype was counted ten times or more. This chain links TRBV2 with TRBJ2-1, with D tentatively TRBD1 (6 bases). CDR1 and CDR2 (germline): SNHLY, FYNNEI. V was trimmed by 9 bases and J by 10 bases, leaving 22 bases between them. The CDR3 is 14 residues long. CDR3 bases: TGTGCCAGTCAAGGACAGAACACCATTAGGGAGCAGTTCTTC. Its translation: CASQGQNTIREQFF.

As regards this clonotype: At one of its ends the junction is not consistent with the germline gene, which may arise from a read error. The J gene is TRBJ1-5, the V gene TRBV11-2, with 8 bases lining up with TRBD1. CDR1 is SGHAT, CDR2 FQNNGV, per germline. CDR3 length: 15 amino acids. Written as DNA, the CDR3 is TGTGCCAGCAGTTTAGGACAGGGAAGGGATCAGCCCCAGCATTTT. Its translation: CASSLGQGRDQPQHF.

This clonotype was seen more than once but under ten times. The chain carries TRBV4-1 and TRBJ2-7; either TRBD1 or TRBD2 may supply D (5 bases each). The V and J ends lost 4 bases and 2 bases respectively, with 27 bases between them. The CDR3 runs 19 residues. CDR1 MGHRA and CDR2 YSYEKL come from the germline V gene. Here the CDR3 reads CASSLGANFARDLTYEQYF. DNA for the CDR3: TGCGCCAGCAGCCTTGGGGCCAACTTTGCCCGGGACCTCACCTACGAGCAGTACTTC.

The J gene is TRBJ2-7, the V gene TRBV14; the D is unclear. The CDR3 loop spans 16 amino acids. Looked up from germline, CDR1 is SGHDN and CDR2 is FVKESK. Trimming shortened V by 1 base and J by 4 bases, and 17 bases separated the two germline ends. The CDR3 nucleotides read TGTGCCAGCAGCCAAGGTTTGGAGCTTGGGGAATACGAGCAGTACTTC. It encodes CASSQGLELGEYEQYF.

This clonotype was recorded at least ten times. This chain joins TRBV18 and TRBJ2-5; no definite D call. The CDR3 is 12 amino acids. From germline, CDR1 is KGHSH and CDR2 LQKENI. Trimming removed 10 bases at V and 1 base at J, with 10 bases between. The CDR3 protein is CATRAPQETQYF. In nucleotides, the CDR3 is TGTGCCACCCGGGCCCCCCAAGAGACCCAGTACTTC.

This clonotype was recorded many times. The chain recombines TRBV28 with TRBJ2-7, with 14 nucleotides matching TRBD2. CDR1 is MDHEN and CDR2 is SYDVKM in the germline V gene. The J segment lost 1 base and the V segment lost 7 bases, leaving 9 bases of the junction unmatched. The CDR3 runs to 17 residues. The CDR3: CASTPGLAGAWSYEQYF. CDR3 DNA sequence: TGTGCCAGCACCCCGGGACTAGCGGGAGCATGGTCCTACGAGCAGTACTTC.

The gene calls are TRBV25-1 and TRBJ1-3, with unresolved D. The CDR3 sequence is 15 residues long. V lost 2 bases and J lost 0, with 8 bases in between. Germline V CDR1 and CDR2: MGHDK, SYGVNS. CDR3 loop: CASSELVVSGNTIYF. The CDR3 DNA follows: TGTGCCAGCAGTGAACTAGTCGTCTCTGGAAACACCATATATTTT.

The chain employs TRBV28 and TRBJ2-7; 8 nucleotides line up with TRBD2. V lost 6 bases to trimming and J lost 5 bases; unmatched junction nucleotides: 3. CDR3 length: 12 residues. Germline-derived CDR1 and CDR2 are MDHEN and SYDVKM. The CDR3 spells CASSPAGDEQYF. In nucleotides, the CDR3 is TGTGCCAGCAGCCCAGCGGGGGACGAGCAGTACTTC.

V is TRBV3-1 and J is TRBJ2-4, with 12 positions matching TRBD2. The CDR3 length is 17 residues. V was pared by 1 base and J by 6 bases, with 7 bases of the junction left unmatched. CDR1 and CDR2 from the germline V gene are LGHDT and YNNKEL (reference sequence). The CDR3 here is CASSQGTSGTGGNIQYF. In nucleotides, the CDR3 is TGTGCCAGCAGCCAAGGGACTAGCGGGACTGGGGGAAACATTCAGTACTTC.

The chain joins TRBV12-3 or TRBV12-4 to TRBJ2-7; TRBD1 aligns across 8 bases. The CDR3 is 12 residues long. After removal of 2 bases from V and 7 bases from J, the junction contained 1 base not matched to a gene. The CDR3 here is CASSLTGGEQYF. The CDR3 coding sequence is TGTGCCAGCAGTTTAACAGGGGGAGAGCAGTACTTC.

The chain's CDR3 is CASSPPGQGIEKLFF. CDR3 sequence (DNA): TGCGCCAGCAGCCCGCCGGGACAGGGTATTGAAAAACTGTTTTTT. The chain combines TRBV4-1 with TRBJ1-4, with 9 positions matching TRBD1. V gave up 4 bases and J gave up 7 bases; unmatched junction bases: 7. In germline, CDR1 is MGHRA, CDR2 YSYEKL. The CDR3 length is 15 residues.

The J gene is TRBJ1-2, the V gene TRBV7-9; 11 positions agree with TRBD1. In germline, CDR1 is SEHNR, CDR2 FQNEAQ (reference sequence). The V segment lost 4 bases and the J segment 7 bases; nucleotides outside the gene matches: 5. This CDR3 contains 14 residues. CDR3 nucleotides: TGTGCCAGCAGCTCGGGACAGGGGGTATTTGGCTACACCTTC. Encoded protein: CASSSGQGVFGYTF.

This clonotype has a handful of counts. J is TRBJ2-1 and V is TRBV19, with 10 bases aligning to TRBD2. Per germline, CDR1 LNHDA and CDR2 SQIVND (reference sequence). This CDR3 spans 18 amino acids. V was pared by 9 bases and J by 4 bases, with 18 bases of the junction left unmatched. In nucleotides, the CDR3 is TGTGCCAGCGAGTCGTCGATTATAGCGGGAGGAGCTTACAATGAGCAGTTCTTC. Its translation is CASESSIIAGGAYNEQFF.

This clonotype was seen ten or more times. The CDR3 reads CASSPRTENEQFF. The DNA for the CDR3 is TGTGCCAGCTCACCGCGAACGGAGAATGAGCAGTTCTTC. The rearrangement joins TRBV18 to TRBJ2-1; no clear D gene. This CDR3 has 13 residues. CDR1 is KGHSH, CDR2 LQKENI, per germline. V gave up 3 bases and J gave up 7 bases, with 10 bases separating them.

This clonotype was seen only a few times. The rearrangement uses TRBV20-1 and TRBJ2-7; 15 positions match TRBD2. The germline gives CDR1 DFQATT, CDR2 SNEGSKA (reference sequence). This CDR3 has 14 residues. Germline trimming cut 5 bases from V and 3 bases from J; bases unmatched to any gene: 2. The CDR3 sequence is CSASGLAGGYEQYF. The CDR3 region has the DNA TGCAGTGCTTCGGGACTAGCGGGAGGCTACGAGCAGTACTTC.